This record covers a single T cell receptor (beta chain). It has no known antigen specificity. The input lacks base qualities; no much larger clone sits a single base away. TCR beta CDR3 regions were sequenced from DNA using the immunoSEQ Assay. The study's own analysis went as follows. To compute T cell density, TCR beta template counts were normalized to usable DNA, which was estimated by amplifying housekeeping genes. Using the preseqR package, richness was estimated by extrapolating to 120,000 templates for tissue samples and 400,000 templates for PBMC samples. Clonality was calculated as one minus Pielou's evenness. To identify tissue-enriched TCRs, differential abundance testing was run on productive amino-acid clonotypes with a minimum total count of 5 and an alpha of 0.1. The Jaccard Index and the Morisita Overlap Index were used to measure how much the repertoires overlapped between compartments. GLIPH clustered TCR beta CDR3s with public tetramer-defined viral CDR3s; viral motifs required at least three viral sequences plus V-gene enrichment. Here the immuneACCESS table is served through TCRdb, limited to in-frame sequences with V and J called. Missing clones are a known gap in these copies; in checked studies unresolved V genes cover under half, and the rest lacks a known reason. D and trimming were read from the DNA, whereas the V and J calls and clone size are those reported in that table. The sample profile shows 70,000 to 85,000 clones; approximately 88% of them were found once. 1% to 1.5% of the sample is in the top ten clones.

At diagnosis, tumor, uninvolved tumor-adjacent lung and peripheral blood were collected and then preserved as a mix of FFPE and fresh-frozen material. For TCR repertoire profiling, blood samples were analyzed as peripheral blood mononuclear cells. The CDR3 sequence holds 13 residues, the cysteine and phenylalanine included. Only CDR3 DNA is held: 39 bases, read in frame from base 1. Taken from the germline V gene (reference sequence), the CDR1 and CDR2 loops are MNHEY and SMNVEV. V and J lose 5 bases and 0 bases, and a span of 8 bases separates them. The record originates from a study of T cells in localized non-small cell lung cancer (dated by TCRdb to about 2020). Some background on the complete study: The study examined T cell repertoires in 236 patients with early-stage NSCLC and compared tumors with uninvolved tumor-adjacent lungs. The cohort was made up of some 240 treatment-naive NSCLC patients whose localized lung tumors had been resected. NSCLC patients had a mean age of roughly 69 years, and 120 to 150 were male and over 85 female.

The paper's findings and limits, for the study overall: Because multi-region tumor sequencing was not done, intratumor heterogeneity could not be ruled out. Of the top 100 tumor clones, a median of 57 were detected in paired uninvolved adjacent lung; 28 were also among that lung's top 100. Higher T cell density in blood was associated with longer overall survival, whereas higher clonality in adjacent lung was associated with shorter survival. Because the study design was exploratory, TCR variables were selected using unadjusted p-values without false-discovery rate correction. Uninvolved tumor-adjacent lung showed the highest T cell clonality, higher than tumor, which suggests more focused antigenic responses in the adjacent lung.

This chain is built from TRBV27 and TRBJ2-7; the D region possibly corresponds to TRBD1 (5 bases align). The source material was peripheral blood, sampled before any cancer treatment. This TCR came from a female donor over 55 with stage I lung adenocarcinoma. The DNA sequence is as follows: TGTGCCAGCAGTCCCCAGGGCTCCTACGAGCAGTACTTC. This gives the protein CASSPQGSYEQYF.